This is a list of T cell receptor beta chains from one sample in a study of shared clonotypes between healthy human individuals. The method was immunoSEQ multiplex PCR; TCRdb's version includes in-frame clones alone and lacks a portion of them. The sample lists about 2.4 million clones, approximately 94% occurring once. The specimen sequenced was naive CD4+ T cells sorted from blood. The receptors were gathered from a man aged 18 to 29 in good health. Both conserved end residues are trimmed from each CDR3. The order of the fields is V gene, J gene, CDR3 protein.

TRBV9	TRBJ2-7	ASTKKRQGWLAEYEQY
TRBV7-8	TRBJ1-1	ASRKDMNTEAF
TRBV18	TRBJ2-3	ASTVSRGADTQY
TRBV6-1	TRBJ1-1	ASSALGGDTEAF
TRBV2	TRBJ2-5	ASKTLGQGVETQY
TRBV6-6	TRBJ1-4	ASSDTGGVGEKLF
TRBV2	TRBJ2-1	ASSWAGNEQF
TRBV7-3	TRBJ2-7	ASSLTSDTSSYEQY
TRBV29-1	TRBJ2-7	SVDTGPSYEQY
TRBV6-1	TRBJ1-4	ASRDRANEKLF
TRBV5-1	TRBJ2-5	ASRDSSQETQY
TRBV19	TRBJ1-2	ASLDNYGYT
TRBV28	TRBJ2-7	ASRTQGAPYEQY
TRBV6-6	TRBJ1-2	ASSLGLYGYT
TRBV28	TRBJ2-1	ASSITSGGANEQF
TRBV10-2	TRBJ2-1	ASSESGTGSHEQF
TRBV28	TRBJ2-7	ASANTGQY